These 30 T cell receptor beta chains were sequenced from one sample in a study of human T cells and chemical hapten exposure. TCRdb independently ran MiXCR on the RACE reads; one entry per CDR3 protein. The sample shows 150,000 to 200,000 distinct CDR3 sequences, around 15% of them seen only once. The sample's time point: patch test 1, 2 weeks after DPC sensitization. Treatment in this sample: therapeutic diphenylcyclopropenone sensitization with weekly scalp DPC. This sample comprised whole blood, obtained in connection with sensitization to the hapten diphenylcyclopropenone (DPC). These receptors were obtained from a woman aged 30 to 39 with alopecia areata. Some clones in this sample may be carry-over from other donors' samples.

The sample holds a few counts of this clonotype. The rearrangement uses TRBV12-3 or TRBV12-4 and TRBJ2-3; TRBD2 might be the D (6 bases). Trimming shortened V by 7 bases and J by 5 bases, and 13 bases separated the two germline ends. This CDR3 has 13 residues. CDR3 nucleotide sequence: TGTGCCAGCACCCACCCCGGGGGAGATACGCAGTATTTT. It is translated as CASTHPGGDTQYF.

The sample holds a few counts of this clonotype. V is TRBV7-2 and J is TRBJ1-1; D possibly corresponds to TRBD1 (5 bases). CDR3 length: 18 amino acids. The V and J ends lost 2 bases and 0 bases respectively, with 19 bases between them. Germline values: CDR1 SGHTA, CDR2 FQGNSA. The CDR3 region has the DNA TGTGCCAGCAGCTTAAACGGTAGGAGGGGATACATGAACACTGAAGCTTTCTTT. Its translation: CASSLNGRRGYMNTEAFF. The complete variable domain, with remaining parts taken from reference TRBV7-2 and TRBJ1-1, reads GAGVSQSPSNKVTEKGKDVELRCDPISGHTALYWYRQSLGQGLEFLIYFQGNSAPDKSGLPSDRFSAERTGGSVSTLTIQRTQQEDSAVYLCASSLNGRRGYMNTEAFFGQGTRLTVV.

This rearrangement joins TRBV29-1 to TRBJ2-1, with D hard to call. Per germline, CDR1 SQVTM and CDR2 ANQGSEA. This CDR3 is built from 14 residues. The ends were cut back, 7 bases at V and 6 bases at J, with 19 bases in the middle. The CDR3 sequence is CSGARPGPLNEQFF. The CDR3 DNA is TGCAGCGGAGCCCGGCCGGGCCCCCTCAATGAGCAGTTCTTC.

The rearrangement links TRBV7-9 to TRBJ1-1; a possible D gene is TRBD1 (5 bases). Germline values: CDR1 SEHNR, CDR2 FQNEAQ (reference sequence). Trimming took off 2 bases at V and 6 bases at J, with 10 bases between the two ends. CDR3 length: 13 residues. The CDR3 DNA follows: TGTGCCAGCAGCTTATTGCAGGGACCTGAAGCTTTCTTT. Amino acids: CASSLLQGPEAFF.

The CDR3 sequence: CASSYTRLTYNEQFF. CDR3 in DNA: TGTGCCAGCAGTTACACTAGATTAACCTACAATGAGCAGTTCTTC. The chain combines TRBV6-2 or TRBV6-3 with TRBJ2-1; D is perhaps TRBD2 (5 bases). The CDR3 covers 15 residues. V was shortened by 2 bases and J by 2 bases, with 10 bases between the two germline ends. CDR1 MNHEY and CDR2 SVGEGT come from the germline V gene.

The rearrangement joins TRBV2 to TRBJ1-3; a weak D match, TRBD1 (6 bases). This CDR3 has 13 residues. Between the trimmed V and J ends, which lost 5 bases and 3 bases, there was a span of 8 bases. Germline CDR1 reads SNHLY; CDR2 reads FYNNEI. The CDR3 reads CASSPDSGNTIYF. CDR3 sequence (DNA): TGTGCCAGCAGTCCGGACAGTGGAAACACCATATATTTT.

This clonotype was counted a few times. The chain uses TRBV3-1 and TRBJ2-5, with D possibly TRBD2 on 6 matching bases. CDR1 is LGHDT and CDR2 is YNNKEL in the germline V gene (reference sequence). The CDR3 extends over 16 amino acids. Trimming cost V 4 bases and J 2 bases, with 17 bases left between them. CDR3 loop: CASSRAGTGRQETQYF. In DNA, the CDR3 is TGTGCCAGCAGCCGAGCCGGGACGGGGAGGCAAGAGACCCAGTACTTC.

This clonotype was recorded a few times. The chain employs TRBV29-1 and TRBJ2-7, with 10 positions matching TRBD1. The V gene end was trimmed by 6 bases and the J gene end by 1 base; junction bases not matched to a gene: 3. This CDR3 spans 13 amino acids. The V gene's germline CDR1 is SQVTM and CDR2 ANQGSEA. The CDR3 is CSVGTGESYEQYF. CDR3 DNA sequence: TGCAGCGTGGGGACAGGGGAGTCCTACGAGCAGTACTTC.

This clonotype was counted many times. The CDR3 loop is CATNSPPGQDVHTQYF. The DNA of the CDR3 is TGTGCCACCAATAGTCCGCCGGGACAGGACGTGCATACGCAGTATTTT. The chain carries TRBV28 and TRBJ2-3, with TRBD1 matching 8 bases. This CDR3 spans 16 amino acids. With V trimmed by 10 bases and J by 7 bases, 19 bases remained unmatched. The germline V gene encodes CDR1 MDHEN and CDR2 SYDVKM.

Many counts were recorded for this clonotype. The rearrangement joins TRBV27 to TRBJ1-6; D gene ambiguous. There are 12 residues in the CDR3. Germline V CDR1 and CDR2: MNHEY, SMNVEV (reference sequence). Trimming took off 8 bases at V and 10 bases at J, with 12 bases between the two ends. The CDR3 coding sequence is TGTGCCAGCGGCTACCGGGCCTCACCCCTCCACTTT. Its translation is CASGYRASPLHF.

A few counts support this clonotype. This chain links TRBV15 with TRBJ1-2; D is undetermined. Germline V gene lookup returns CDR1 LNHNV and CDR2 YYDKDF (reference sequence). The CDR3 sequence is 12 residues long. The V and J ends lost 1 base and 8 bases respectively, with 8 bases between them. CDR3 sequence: CATSRVKEGYTF. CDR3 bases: TGTGCCACCAGCAGAGTAAAGGAAGGCTACACCTTC.

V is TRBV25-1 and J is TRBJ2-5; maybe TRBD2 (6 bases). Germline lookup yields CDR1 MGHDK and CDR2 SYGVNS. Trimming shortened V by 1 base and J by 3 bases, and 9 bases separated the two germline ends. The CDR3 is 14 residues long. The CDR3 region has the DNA TGTGCCAGCAGTGAATGGAGGGAGAAAGAGACCCAGTACTTC. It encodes CASSEWREKETQYF.

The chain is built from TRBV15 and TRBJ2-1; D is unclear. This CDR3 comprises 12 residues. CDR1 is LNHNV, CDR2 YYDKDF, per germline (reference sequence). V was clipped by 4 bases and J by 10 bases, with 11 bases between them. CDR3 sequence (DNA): TGTGCCACCAGCACATGGGCTGAGGAGCAGTTCTTC. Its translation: CATSTWAEEQFF.

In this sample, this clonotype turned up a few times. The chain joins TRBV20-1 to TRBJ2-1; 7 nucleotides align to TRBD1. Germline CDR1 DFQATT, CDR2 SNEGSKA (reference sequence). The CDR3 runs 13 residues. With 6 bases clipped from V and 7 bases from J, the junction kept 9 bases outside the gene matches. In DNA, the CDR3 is TGCAGTGCCATGACCGGGACAGAGAATGAGCAGTTCTTC. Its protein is CSAMTGTENEQFF.

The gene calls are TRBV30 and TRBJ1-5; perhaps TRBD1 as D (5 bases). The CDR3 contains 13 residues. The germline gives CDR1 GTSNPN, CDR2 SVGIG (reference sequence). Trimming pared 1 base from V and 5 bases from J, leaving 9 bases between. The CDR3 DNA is TGTGCCTGGAGTGGGACACCGTATCAGCCCCAGCATTTT. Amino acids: CAWSGTPYQPQHF.

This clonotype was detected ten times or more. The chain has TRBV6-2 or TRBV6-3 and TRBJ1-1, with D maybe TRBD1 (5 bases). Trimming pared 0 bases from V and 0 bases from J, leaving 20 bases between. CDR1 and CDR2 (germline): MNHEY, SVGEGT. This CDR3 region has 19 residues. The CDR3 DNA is TGTGCCAGCAGTTACTCGATGGGGGTATCTTTGCTAATGAACACTGAAGCTTTCTTT. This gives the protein CASSYSMGVSLLMNTEAFF.

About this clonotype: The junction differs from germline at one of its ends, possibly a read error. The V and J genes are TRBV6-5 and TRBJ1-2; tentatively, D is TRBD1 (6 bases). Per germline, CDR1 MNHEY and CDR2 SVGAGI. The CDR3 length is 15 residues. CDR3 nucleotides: TGTGCCAGCAGTTACCCGACAGGACGCGTATATGTCTACACCTTC. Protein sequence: CASSYPTGRVYVYTF.

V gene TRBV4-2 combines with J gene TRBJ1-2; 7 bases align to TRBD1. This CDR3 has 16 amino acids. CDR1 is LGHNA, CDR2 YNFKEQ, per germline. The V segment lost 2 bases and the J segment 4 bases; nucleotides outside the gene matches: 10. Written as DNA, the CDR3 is TGTGCCAGCAGCCAACAACAGGGGCAACAATCCTATGGCTACACCTTC. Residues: CASSQQQGQQSYGYTF.

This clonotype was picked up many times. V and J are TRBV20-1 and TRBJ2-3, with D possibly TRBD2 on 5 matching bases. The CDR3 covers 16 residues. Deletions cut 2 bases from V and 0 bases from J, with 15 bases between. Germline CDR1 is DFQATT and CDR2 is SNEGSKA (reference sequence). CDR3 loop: CSARRRPRLSTDTQYF. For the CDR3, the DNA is TGCAGTGCTAGAAGGAGGCCAAGGCTCAGCACAGATACGCAGTATTTT.

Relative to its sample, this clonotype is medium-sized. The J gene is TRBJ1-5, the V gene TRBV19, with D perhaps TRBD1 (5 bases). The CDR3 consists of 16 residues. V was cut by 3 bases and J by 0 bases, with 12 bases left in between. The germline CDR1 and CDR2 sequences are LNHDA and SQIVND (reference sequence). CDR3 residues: CASSMLAGRSNQPQHF. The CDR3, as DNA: TGTGCCAGTAGTATGCTGGCAGGGCGTAGCAATCAGCCCCAGCATTTT.

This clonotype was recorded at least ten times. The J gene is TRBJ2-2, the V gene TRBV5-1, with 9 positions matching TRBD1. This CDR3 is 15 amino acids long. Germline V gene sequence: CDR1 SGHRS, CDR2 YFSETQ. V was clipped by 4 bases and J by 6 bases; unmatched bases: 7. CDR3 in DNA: TGCGCCAGCAGCACCGGACAGGGGTATCCCGGGGAGCTGTTTTTT. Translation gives CASSTGQGYPGELFF.

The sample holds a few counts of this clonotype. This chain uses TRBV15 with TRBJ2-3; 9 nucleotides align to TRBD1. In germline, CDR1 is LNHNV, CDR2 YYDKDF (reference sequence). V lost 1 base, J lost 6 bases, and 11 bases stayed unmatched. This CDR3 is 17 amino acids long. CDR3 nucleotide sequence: TGTGCCACCAGCAGAGGAGCAACCGGGACAGGGTTTGATACGCAGTATTTT. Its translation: CATSRGATGTGFDTQYF. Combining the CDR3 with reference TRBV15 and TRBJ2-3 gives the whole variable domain DAMVIQNPRYQVTQFGKPVTLSCSQTLNHNVMYWYQQKSSQAPKLLFHYYDKDFNNEADTPDNFQSRRPNTSFCFLDIRSPGLGDTAMYLCATSRGATGTGFDTQYFGPGTRLTVL.

CDR3: CASSEGLKLFF. The CDR3 bases are TGTGCCAGCAGCGAGGGATTAAAACTGTTTTTT. This chain connects TRBV11-2 to TRBJ1-4; D is uncertain. The V and J ends lost 5 bases and 10 bases respectively, with 8 bases between them. Germline CDR1 and CDR2: SGHAT and FQNNGV. The CDR3 extends over 11 amino acids.

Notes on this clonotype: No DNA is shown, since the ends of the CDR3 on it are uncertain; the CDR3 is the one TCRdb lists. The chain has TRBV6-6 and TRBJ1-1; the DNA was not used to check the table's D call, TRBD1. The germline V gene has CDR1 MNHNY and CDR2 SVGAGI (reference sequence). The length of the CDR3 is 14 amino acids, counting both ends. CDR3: CASSSSGKNTEAFF.

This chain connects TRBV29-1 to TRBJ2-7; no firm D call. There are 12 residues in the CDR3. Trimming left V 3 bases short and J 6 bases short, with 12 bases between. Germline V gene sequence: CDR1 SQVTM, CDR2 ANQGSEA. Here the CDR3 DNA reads TGCAGCGTTGAGTCTACGGTCTCCGAGCAGTACTTC. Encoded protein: CSVESTVSEQYF.

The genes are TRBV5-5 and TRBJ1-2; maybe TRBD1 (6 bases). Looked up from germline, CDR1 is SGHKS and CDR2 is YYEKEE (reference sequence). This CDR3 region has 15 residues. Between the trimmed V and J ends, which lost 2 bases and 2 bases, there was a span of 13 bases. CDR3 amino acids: CASSFPNRENYGYTF. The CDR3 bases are TGTGCCAGCAGCTTCCCTAACAGGGAAAACTATGGCTACACCTTC.

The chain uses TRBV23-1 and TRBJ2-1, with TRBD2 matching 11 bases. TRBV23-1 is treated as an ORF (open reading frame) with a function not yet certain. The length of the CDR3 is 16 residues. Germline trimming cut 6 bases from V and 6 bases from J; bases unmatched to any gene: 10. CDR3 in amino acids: CASSPLAGGPSNEQFF. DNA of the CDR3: TGCGCCAGCAGCCCATTAGCGGGAGGGCCCTCCAATGAGCAGTTCTTC.

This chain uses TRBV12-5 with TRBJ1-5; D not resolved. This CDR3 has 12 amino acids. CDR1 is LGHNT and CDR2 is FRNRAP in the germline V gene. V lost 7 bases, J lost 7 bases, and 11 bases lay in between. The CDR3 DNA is TGTGCTAGTGCCCGCCCCGGACAGCCCCAGCATTTT. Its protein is CASARPGQPQHF.

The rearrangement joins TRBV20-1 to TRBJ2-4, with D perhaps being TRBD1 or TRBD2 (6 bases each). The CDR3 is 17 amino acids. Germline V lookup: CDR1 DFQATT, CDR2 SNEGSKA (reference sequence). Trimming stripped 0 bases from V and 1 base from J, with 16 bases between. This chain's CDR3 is CSARDFYKGGAKNIQYF. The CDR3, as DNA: TGCAGTGCTAGAGATTTCTATAAAGGGGGGGCCAAAAACATTCAGTACTTC.

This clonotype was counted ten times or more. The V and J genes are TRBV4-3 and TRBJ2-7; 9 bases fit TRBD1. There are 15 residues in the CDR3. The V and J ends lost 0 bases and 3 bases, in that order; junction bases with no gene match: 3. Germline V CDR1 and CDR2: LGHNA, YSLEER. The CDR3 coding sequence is TGCGCCAGCAGCCAAGACGCGGGACAGGGCTACGAGCAGTACTTC. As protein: CASSQDAGQGYEQYF.